These 10 T cell receptor beta chains share one sample of origin, sequenced in a study of CD4 and CD8 cells across lung adenocarcinoma regions (dated by TCRdb to 2017 to 2018). Libraries were prepared through PCR. The sequencer listed for this sample is HiSeq X Ten. Starting from the raw public reads, TCRdb applied fastp trimming at Q25, assembled clones with MiXCR and retained in-frame beta chains. Here each entry gathers all rows of one CDR3 protein and keeps the most common genes and DNA. Counted in this sample were 20,000 or so distinct CDR3 sequences; about 50% of them appeared once. The ten largest clones add up to roughly 34% of the sample. The material sequenced was CD8+ T cells from the margin of a lung tumor. Reading the label with the study, this specimen's cell subset or site is: tumor margin region. The source is a male donor with lung adenocarcinoma. The CD4 and CD8 labels of this study may be unreliable.

V gene TRBV27 combines with J gene TRBJ1-2; D is uncertain. Germline CDR1 and CDR2: MNHEY and SMNVEV (reference sequence). The CDR3 runs to 15 residues. V lost 4 bases and J 8 bases, leaving 20 bases between the germline ends. The CDR3 region has the DNA TGTGCCAGCAGTTACCTGACCGGGAACAAGTGGGGCTACACCTTC. This codes for CASSYLTGNKWGYTF.

The gene calls are TRBV6-1 and TRBJ2-7; 7 nucleotides line up with TRBD1. The CDR3 covers 14 residues. Germline V gene sequence: CDR1 MNHNS, CDR2 SASEGT. After removal of 6 bases from V and 1 base from J, the junction contained 6 bases not matched to a gene. The CDR3 nucleotides are TGTGCCAGCAGCGACGTCAGGGGGTCCTACGAGCAGTACTTC. Protein: CASSDVRGSYEQYF.

This clonotype was counted ten times or more. The chain employs TRBV6-5 and TRBJ2-1, with a tentative D call TRBD1 (7 bases). The germline V gene encodes CDR1 MNHEY and CDR2 SVGAGI. The CDR3 length is 15 residues. With 2 bases removed from V and 6 bases from J, the gap between germline ends came to 14 bases. The CDR3 reads CASSYGGGSPNEQFF. CDR3 in DNA: TGTGCCAGCAGTTACGGAGGGGGCTCCCCCAATGAGCAGTTCTTC.

V usage is TRBV14 and J usage is TRBJ2-5; D is unclear. Germline CDR1 SGHDN, CDR2 FVKESK. This CDR3 spans 12 amino acids. V dropped 8 bases and J dropped 5 bases, with 12 bases sitting between them. The CDR3 coding sequence is TGTGCCAGCGGTGGCCATGGGGAGACCCAGTACTTC. This gives the protein CASGGHGETQYF.

The V gene is TRBV6-5, the J gene TRBJ1-2; D may be TRBD1 (6 bases). CDR3 length equals 14 residues. V was clipped by 6 bases and J by 8 bases, with 19 bases between them. CDR1 and CDR2 (germline): MNHEY, SVGAGI. CDR3 DNA sequence: TGTGCCAGCAGGTTACTGGGTCCAGGGGTCGGCTACACCTTC. Residues: CASRLLGPGVGYTF.

As concerns this clonotype: Compared with germline, one end of the junction differs, possibly owing to a read error. The chain employs TRBV6-1 and TRBJ2-3; TRBD2 matches 9 bases. There are 17 residues in the CDR3. Germline assignment: CDR1 MNHNS and CDR2 SASEGT. Written as DNA, the CDR3 is TGTGCCAGTAGTGAGAAGTGGGGCGGGGGGGAGCCAGATACGCAGTATTTC. Protein sequence: CASSEKWGGGEPDTQYF.

This clonotype was seen many times. The V call is TRBV6-5, the J call TRBJ1-2; tentative D call: TRBD1 (5 bases). This CDR3 is 16 amino acids long. Per germline, CDR1 MNHEY and CDR2 SVGAGI. Trimming stripped 0 bases from V and 1 base from J, with 12 bases between. The CDR3 DNA reads TGTGCCAGCAGTTACTCGAGCTGGGACCTTAACTATGGCTACACCTTC. Protein sequence: CASSYSSWDLNYGYTF.

This clonotype was counted only a few times. The rearrangement uses TRBV6-1 and TRBJ1-5; maybe TRBD1 (6 bases). Looked up from germline, CDR1 is MNHNS and CDR2 is SASEGT. V was cut by 4 bases and J by 5 bases, with 9 bases left in between. The CDR3 has 13 residues. The CDR3 DNA sequence: TGTGCCAGCAGTGCAGGGGCCCATCAGCCCCAGCATTTT. Amino acids: CASSAGAHQPQHF.

This clonotype was observed at least ten times. The chain uses TRBV3-1 and TRBJ2-5, with TRBD2 identical over 7 bases. Germline V gene sequence: CDR1 LGHDT, CDR2 YNNKEL (reference sequence). V shed 4 bases, J shed 11 bases, and the junction held 13 bases outside the gene matches. The CDR3 is 14 residues long. The DNA of the CDR3 is TGTGCCAGCAGCCCCGGGGGGTCCTTGGAAGAGCAGTACTTC. Amino acids: CASSPGGSLEEQYF.

This chain connects TRBV25-1 to TRBJ2-3, with no clear D. Trimming took 1 base from V and 5 from J, leaving 1 base between them. This CDR3 is built from 11 residues. CDR1 MGHDK and CDR2 SYGVNS come from the germline V gene. The CDR3 nucleotides are TGTGCCAGCAGTGAATTAGATACGCAGTATTTT. Protein product: CASSELDTQYF.